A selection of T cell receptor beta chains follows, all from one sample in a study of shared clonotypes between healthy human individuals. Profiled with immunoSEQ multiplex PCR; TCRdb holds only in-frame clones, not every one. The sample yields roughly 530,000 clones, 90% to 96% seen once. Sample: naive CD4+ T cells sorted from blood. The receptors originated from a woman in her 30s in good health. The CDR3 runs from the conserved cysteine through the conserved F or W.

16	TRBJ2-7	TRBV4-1	CASSQDLPGTHYEQYF
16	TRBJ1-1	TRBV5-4	CASSFPGQVMNTEAFF
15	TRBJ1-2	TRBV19	CASSNRTFPNYGYTF
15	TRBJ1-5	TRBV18	CASSPDIGSNQPQHF
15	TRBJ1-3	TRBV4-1	CASSQDPVSGNTIYF
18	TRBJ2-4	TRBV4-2	CASSQDHEAYLAKNIQYF
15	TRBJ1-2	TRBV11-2	CASNLPRGRAYGYTF
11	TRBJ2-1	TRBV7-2	CASSKSNEQFF
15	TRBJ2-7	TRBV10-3	CAISSPGTGLYEQYF
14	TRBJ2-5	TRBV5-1	CASSLADRQETQYF
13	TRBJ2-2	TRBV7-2	CASRQTPTGELFF
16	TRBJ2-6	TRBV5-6	CASSFWGPSGANVLTF
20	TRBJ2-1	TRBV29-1	CSVVGGWSGKRPSSYNEQFF
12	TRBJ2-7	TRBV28	CASSLSDYEQYF
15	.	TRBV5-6	CASSLGSGPGYEQYF
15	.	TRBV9	CASSRTGFRSYEQYF
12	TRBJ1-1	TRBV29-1	CSVTRGGTEAFF
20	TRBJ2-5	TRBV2	CASSEAARTRREYPGETQYF
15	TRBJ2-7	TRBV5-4	CASSKPLAGGGEQYF
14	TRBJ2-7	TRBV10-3	CAISGTGRSYEQYF
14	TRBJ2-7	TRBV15	CATSQGQGTYEQYF
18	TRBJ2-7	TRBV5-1	CASSSRPGTGGGSYEQYF
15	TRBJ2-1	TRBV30	CAWSVTTSGRDEQFF
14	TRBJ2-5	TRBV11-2	CASSKRTGQETQYF
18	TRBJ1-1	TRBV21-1	CASSNGPGPGGGIKEAFF
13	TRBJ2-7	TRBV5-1	CASSLAGEYEQYF
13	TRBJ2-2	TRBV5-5	CATQGDLTGELFF
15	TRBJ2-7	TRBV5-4	CASSLGGPSSYEQYF
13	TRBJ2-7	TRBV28	CASSMDRLREQYF
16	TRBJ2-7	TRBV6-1	CASSEAELAGAYEQYF
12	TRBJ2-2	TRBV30	CAWGWNTGELFF
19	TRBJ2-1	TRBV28	CASSPLGLAGVPRSNEQFF
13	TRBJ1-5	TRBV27	CASSLREHQPQHF
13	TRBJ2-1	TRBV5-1	CASSWGTSDEQFF
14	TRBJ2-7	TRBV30	CAWSVPGQGDEQYF
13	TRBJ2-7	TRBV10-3	CAIRVSGSYEQYF
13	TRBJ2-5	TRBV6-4	CASSPEQDLEQYF
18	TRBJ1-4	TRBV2	CASSELGVGEPPRGKLFF